The present entry profiles one T cell receptor (beta chain) with its context. Its antigen is currently unknown. The data were obtained in a study of T cells in Graves' hyperthyroidism and ophthalmopathy. Study-level results: Ophthalmopathy was separated from stable hyperthyroidism by a 13 V-J model. Most thyroid clonotypes that were expanded above 0.001 also turned up in blood.

Initially, at the first diagnosis of hyperthyroidism and before any ophthalmopathy symptoms, blood was sampled. RNA transcripts gave rise to amplified TCR beta CDR3 regions. The TCR CDR3 first-round RT-PCR relied on the HTBI primer set. MiXCR was run by TCRdb on the multiplex PCR reads, yielding one entry per CDR3 protein. This table has about 260,000 distinct CDR3 sequences, about 25% appearing once. The sequence was collected from a man aged 35 to 55 with Graves' hyperthyroidism that later progressed to Graves' ophthalmopathy. The sequenced sample consisted of blood.

The CDR3 DNA reads TGTGCCAGCAGTTTAGGACTAGCGGGAGGAGCCTACGAGCAGTACTTC. It translates to CASSLGLAGGAYEQYF. V usage is TRBV6-2 or TRBV6-3 and J usage is TRBJ2-7; 14 nucleotides align to TRBD2. Germline lookup yields CDR1 MNHEY and CDR2 SVGEGT. The V gene end was trimmed by 4 bases and the J gene end by 2 bases; junction bases not matched to a gene: 4. The CDR3 is 16 amino acids.